This TCR beta chain originates from a study of T cell changes during pregnancy in multiple sclerosis. The table came from immunoSEQ multiplex PCR; TCRdb's copy has only in-frame clones and leaves some out. The sample includes fewer than 60,000 clones, less than 95% of them seen just once. V was clipped by 4 bases and J by 3 bases, with 16 bases between them. Germline V gene lookup returns CDR1 SGHDT and CDR2 YYEEEE. This CDR3 has 15 amino acids. The receptor comes from a female donor in good health, enrolled as a control in a pregnancy study. The genes are TRBV5-6 and TRBJ1-1; D possibly corresponds to TRBD1 (6 bases). The sequences come from peripheral blood, collected after pregnancy. In DNA form, the CDR3 reads TGTGCCAGCAGCCCCCTGGGGGGGGCGGACACTGAAGCTTTCTTT. It codes for CASSPLGGADTEAFF.